This passage covers 31 T cell receptor beta chains from one sample sequenced in a study of Graves' ophthalmopathy and Graves' hyperthyroidism. The authors amplified TCR beta CDR3 regions, and they did so from RNA transcripts for repertoire sequencing. HTBI primers were employed in first-round RT-PCR, then a second-round multiplex PCR followed. TCRdb analysed the multiplex PCR reads with MiXCR anew, one entry per CDR3 protein. Altogether 900,000 to 1,200,000 distinct CDR3 sequences are present, about 35% being singletons, with the ten largest covering over 8.5%. The material sequenced was peripheral blood or thyroid tissue (not recorded which). Receptor source: an adult man with Graves' hyperthyroidism.

V is TRBV10-3 and J is TRBJ1-2, with 7 bases matching TRBD1. Germline lookup yields CDR1 ENHRY and CDR2 SYGVKD. The J segment lost 6 bases and the V segment lost 3 bases, leaving 19 bases of the junction unmatched. The CDR3 length is 18 residues. The CDR3, as DNA: TGTGCCATCAGTGATCCAGGGGGAACGAGGGCCCGTGTGGATGGCTACACCTTC. It translates to CAISDPGGTRARVDGYTF.

In its sample, this clonotype was seen many times. The chain employs TRBV29-1 and TRBJ1-1, with D uncertain. From germline, CDR1 is SQVTM and CDR2 ANQGSEA. There are 12 residues in the CDR3. Trimming left V 4 bases short and J 0 bases short, with 6 bases between. CDR3 protein: CSVVNLNTEAFF. The CDR3 nucleotides are TGCAGCGTTGTAAACCTGAACACTGAAGCTTTCTTT.

This clonotype was seen ten or more times. The chain recombines TRBV15 with TRBJ2-5, with D hard to call. Germline V gives CDR1 LNHNV, CDR2 YYDKDF (reference sequence). Trimming cost V 1 base and J 1 base, with 10 bases left between them. CDR3 length equals 15 residues. The CDR3 DNA reads TGTGCCACCAGCAGAGCCGGGCTTTTCCAAGAGACCCAGTACTTC. This codes for CATSRAGLFQETQYF.

In this sample, this clonotype turned up many times. The V call is TRBV10-3, the J call TRBJ2-2; D might be TRBD2 (5 bases). CDR1 is ENHRY, CDR2 SYGVKD, per germline. The CDR3 runs 15 residues. V dropped 4 bases and J dropped 3 bases, with 12 bases sitting between them. The CDR3 here is CAISVVGADTGELFF. CDR3 nucleotide sequence: TGTGCCATCAGTGTAGTAGGAGCGGACACCGGGGAGCTGTTTTTT.

This clonotype was detected many times. The V and J genes are TRBV12-3 or TRBV12-4 and TRBJ2-7; possible D gene TRBD1, 6 bases. This CDR3 has 14 residues. Trimming took off 4 bases at V and 3 bases at J, with 13 bases between the two ends. CDR3 sequence: CASSSRQGCYEQYF. The CDR3 DNA reads as TGTGCCAGCAGTTCAAGGCAGGGGTGCTACGAGCAGTACTTC.

The chain links TRBV29-1 to TRBJ1-3; D not certain. V was cut by 4 bases and J by 7 bases, with 11 bases left in between. The CDR3 is 12 residues long. Germline V gene data show CDR1 as SQVTM and CDR2 as ANQGSEA. The CDR3 DNA reads TGCAGCGTTGCTAGGGTAGGGAACACCATATATTTT. Its translation: CSVARVGNTIYF.

The chain has TRBV29-1 and TRBJ2-7; maybe TRBD1 (6 bases). The CDR3 sequence is 12 residues long. Germline CDR1 and CDR2: SQVTM and ANQGSEA. Deletions cut 8 bases from V and 3 bases from J, with 14 bases between. The CDR3 DNA reads as TGCAGCCAAGATTCCAGGGGCTACGAGCAGTACTTC. Translation gives CSQDSRGYEQYF.

Regarding this clonotype: The conserved phenylalanine or tryptophan is not found at the CDR3 terminus, so this likely reflects a read error. The chain uses TRBV6-5 and TRBJ1-5; D gene unclear. CDR1 is MNHEY and CDR2 is SVGAGI in the germline V gene. The CDR3 is 14 residues long. The V and J ends lost 3 bases and 2 bases respectively, with 8 bases between them. CDR3 residues: CASSYLEGNQPQHL. The CDR3 nucleotides are TGTGCCAGCAGTTATCTGGAGGGCAATCAGCCCCAGCATCTT.

This CDR3 is CASSPIRGLGYGYTF. DNA for the CDR3: TGTGCCAGCAGCCCGATTCGGGGCTTGGGCTATGGCTACACCTTC. This chain joins TRBV7-9 and TRBJ1-2; possibly TRBD1 for D (5 bases). The V end was cut by 5 bases, the J end by 4 bases, with 17 bases between. Per the germline V gene, CDR1 is SEHNR and CDR2 is FQNEAQ (reference sequence). The CDR3 runs 15 residues.

This clonotype appeared a single time. The chain employs TRBV7-8 and TRBJ2-3; D tentatively fits TRBD1 or TRBD2 (5 bases each). Germline V lookup: CDR1 SGHVS, CDR2 FQNEAQ. Deletions cut 8 bases from V and 2 bases from J, with 11 bases between. This CDR3 region has 13 residues. CDR3 amino acids: CASLGVNTDTQYF. The CDR3 bases are TGTGCCAGCCTGGGGGTGAACACAGATACGCAGTATTTT.

The CDR3, as DNA: TGCGCCAGCAGCTTGGGTAATAGCGGGAACACCGGGGAGCTGTTTTTT. Its protein is CASSLGNSGNTGELFF. V and J are TRBV5-1 and TRBJ2-2; tentative D call: TRBD2 (6 bases). CDR3 length: 16 residues. The V gene's germline CDR1 is SGHRS and CDR2 YFSETQ. The V and J ends lost 0 bases and 1 base respectively, with 10 bases between them.

The gene calls are TRBV10-2 and TRBJ1-1; tentatively, D is TRBD1 (6 bases). Trimming cost V 7 bases and J 5 bases, with 17 bases left between them. The germline V gene encodes CDR1 WSHSY and CDR2 SAAADI. This CDR3 comprises 14 residues. CDR3 sequence reads: CASTKTGGGTEAFF. CDR3 in DNA: TGCGCCAGCACCAAGACAGGAGGGGGTACTGAAGCTTTCTTT.

This clonotype showed up many times. This rearrangement joins TRBV4-1 to TRBJ1-1, with TRBD1 identical over 7 bases. In germline, CDR1 is MGHRA, CDR2 YSYEKL. Germline trimming cut 3 bases from V and 5 bases from J; bases unmatched to any gene: 9. The CDR3 is 15 amino acids. CDR3 residues: CASSQAGTAQTEAFF. The CDR3 bases are TGCGCCAGCAGCCAGGCCGGGACAGCACAGACTGAAGCTTTCTTT.

There are many counts of this clonotype. The V and J genes are TRBV5-1 and TRBJ2-7; weak D call: TRBD2 (5 bases). Trimming took off 5 bases at V and 2 bases at J, with 11 bases between the two ends. The V gene's germline CDR1 is SGHRS and CDR2 YFSETQ. There are 13 residues in the CDR3. This CDR3 is CASRSGVTYEQYF. The CDR3 DNA follows: TGCGCCAGCAGGTCCGGGGTAACCTACGAGCAGTACTTC.

There are a few counts of this clonotype. V is TRBV7-2 and J is TRBJ2-7, with TRBD2 identical over 7 bases. With V trimmed by 5 bases and J by 6 bases, 10 bases remained unmatched. The CDR3 consists of 14 residues. Germline V gives CDR1 SGHTA, CDR2 FQGNSA. The CDR3 DNA reads as TGTGCCAGCAGCCCGCAGCGGGGTTCCACCGAGCAGTACTTC. As protein: CASSPQRGSTEQYF. The whole variable domain, filled in from reference TRBV7-2 and TRBJ2-7, reads GAGVSQSPSNKVTEKGKDVELRCDPISGHTALYWYRQSLGQGLEFLIYFQGNSAPDKSGLPSDRFSAERTGGSVSTLTIQRTQQEDSAVYLCASSPQRGSTEQYFGPGTRLTVT.

This clonotype was seen ten or more times. The rearrangement uses TRBV2 and TRBJ1-5, with a weak D call TRBD1 (6 bases). With 2 bases removed from V and 7 bases from J, the gap between germline ends came to 24 bases. This CDR3 comprises 18 residues. CDR1 SNHLY and CDR2 FYNNEI come from the germline V gene. The CDR3 region is CASSEFSSLGTLGQPQHF. The CDR3 bases are TGTGCCAGCAGTGAATTTAGTAGCCTTGGGACACTGGGCCAGCCCCAGCATTTT.

This clonotype was seen more than once but under ten times. The rearrangement uses TRBV5-5 and TRBJ2-5; D is undetermined. V was trimmed by 3 bases and J by 2 bases, leaving 11 bases between them. This CDR3 region has 14 residues. Germline CDR1 reads SGHKS; CDR2 reads YYEKEE (reference sequence). CDR3 region: CASSSSLTQETQYF. CDR3 DNA: TGTGCCAGCAGCTCCAGTCTGACTCAAGAGACCCAGTACTTC.

J is TRBJ2-7 and V is TRBV12-3 or TRBV12-4; the match to TRBD1 covers 7 bases. CDR3 length: 15 residues. The J segment lost 5 bases and the V segment lost 2 bases, leaving 9 bases of the junction unmatched. CDR3 loop: CASSLSVGGDDEQYF. CDR3 bases: TGTGCCAGCAGTTTATCGGTAGGGGGCGACGACGAGCAGTACTTC.

This chain joins TRBV5-6 and TRBJ2-5; D is possibly TRBD1 (5 bases). The J call is in doubt because the DNA end fits TRBJ1-1 better. Per germline, CDR1 SGHDT and CDR2 YYEEEE. The CDR3 loop spans 16 amino acids. The CDR3: CASSSDQDFWGTEAFF. CDR3 DNA sequence: TGTGCCAGCAGCTCGGACCAGGACTTTTGGGGGACTGAAGCTTTCTTT.

The chain joins TRBV7-2 to TRBJ1-4, with D uncertain. CDR3 length: 15 amino acids. Germline CDR1 and CDR2: SGHTA and FQGNSA. V was trimmed by 5 bases and J by 5 bases, leaving 15 bases between them. CDR3 in DNA: TGTGCCAGCAGCCCCTTCCCCGGGAGGAATGAAAAACTGTTTTTT. Translating it yields CASSPFPGRNEKLFF.

This clonotype came up many times. This chain connects TRBV20-1 to TRBJ1-1; possible D gene TRBD1, 6 bases. The CDR3 spans 11 residues. The V gene lost 6 bases and the J gene lost 11 bases, with 16 bases spanning the gap. CDR1 is DFQATT, CDR2 SNEGSKA, per germline (reference sequence). The chain's CDR3 is CSALAGARAFF. The CDR3 nucleotides read TGCAGTGCCCTTGCAGGGGCTAGGGCTTTCTTT.

The count of this clonotype is one. A much larger clonotype is one base distant, so this may be a read error. V is TRBV7-8 and J is TRBJ1-2; possible D gene TRBD1, 5 bases. Germline lookup yields CDR1 SGHVS and CDR2 FQNEAQ. This CDR3 spans 15 amino acids. V lost 5 bases, J lost 3 bases, and 16 bases lay in between. The CDR3 loop is CASSPTGRHYYGYTF. CDR3 nucleotides: TGTGCCAGCAGCCCCACGGGGCGACATTACTATGGCTACACCTTC. Full variable domain (rest looked up from reference TRBV7-8 and TRBJ1-2): GAGVSQSPRYKVAKRGQDVALRCDPISGHVSLFWYQQALGQGPEFLTYFQNEAQLDKSGLPSDRFFAERPEGSVSTLKIQRTQQEDSAVYLCASSPTGRHYYGYTFGSGTRLTVV.

This clonotype was seen repeatedly, ten times or more. The rearrangement joins TRBV9 to TRBJ2-2; no clear D gene. Trimming left V 0 bases short and J 4 bases short, with 4 bases between. Germline CDR1 is SGDLS and CDR2 is YYNGEE. This CDR3 region has 13 residues. The chain's CDR3 is CASSVDSTGELFF. Here the CDR3 DNA reads TGTGCCAGCAGCGTAGACAGCACCGGGGAGCTGTTTTTT.

At least ten counts were recorded for this clonotype. The rearrangement uses TRBV10-3 and TRBJ2-2, with 7 bases lining up with TRBD1. J gave up 2 bases and V 1 base, and 4 bases lay outside the gene matches. The CDR3 totals 16 residues. In germline, CDR1 is ENHRY, CDR2 SYGVKD. The CDR3 nucleotides are TGTGCCATCAGTGAGTTAGACAGGGACAACACCGGGGAGCTGTTTTTT. Its translation is CAISELDRDNTGELFF.

Regarding this clonotype: No conserved phenylalanine or tryptophan ends this CDR3, so it is likely a read error. This chain connects TRBV20-1 to TRBJ2-7; 10 positions match TRBD2. Germline assignment: CDR1 DFQATT and CDR2 SNEGSKA (reference sequence). The V segment lost 3 bases and the J segment 6 bases; nucleotides outside the gene matches: 11. The CDR3 is 15 amino acids. The CDR3 loop is CSARGFLAGVSEQYS. CDR3 DNA sequence: TGCAGTGCTAGGGGCTTTCTAGCGGGAGTTAGCGAGCAGTACTCC.

Only a few counts were recorded for this clonotype. The chain links TRBV20-1 to TRBJ2-5, with 7 positions matching TRBD1. V trimming: 5 bases; J trimming: 1 base; junction bases outside the gene matches: 13. Germline V gene lookup returns CDR1 DFQATT and CDR2 SNEGSKA (reference sequence). The CDR3 contains 16 residues. CDR3 residues: CSAPGPRTGLQETQYF. The CDR3, as DNA: TGCAGTGCTCCCGGTCCCAGGACAGGTCTCCAAGAGACCCAGTACTTC.

In its sample, this clonotype was seen once. No conserved phenylalanine or tryptophan is present at the end of the CDR3, so a read error is the likely explanation. The J gene is TRBJ1-1, the V gene TRBV5-1; D remains unclear. CDR3 length: 14 amino acids. Germline V gives CDR1 SGHRS, CDR2 YFSETQ. V was shortened by 4 bases and J by 2 bases, with 12 bases between the two germline ends. CDR3 amino acids: CASSQLAVNTEAFL. The CDR3 bases are TGCGCCAGCAGCCAGTTAGCAGTCAACACTGAAGCTTTCCTT.

Note on this clonotype: A read error may account for a junction end that differs from germline. The chain recombines TRBV19 with TRBJ2-5, with 13 bases fitting TRBD2. Germline CDR1 reads LNHDA; CDR2 reads SQIVND (reference sequence). The CDR3 extends over 13 amino acids. Written as DNA, the CDR3 is TGTGCCAGTAGGTGGACTAGCGGGAGCCCCGGTGACTTC. It codes for CASRWTSGSPGDF.

This clonotype was picked up a small number of times. V gene TRBV6-5 combines with J gene TRBJ2-7, with D possibly being TRBD2 (5 bases). This CDR3 spans 11 amino acids. CDR1 and CDR2 from the germline V gene are MNHEY and SVGAGI. V shed 7 bases and J shed 7 bases, with 11 bases lying between them. The DNA for the CDR3 is TGTGCCAGCACCTCGGGATGGGAGCAGTACTTC. It yields the protein CASTSGWEQYF.

The genes are TRBV18 and TRBJ2-7; the D gene is possibly TRBD1 (5 bases). Germline V gene sequence: CDR1 KGHSH, CDR2 LQKENI. CDR3 size: 15 residues. The V gene lost 1 base and the J gene lost 6 bases, with 16 bases spanning the gap. This CDR3 is CASSPRSGNFGEQYF. The CDR3 region has the DNA TGTGCCAGCTCACCACGCTCAGGGAACTTTGGCGAGCAGTACTTC.

The chain uses TRBV19 and TRBJ2-5, with 7 bases aligning to TRBD2. V was pared by 9 bases and J by 1 base, with 14 bases of the junction left unmatched. Germline V gene data show CDR1 as LNHDA and CDR2 as SQIVND (reference sequence). The CDR3 is made up of 16 amino acids. In DNA form, the CDR3 reads TGTGCCAGAAGCCCTGGACAAGCGGGACCCCAAGAGACCCAGTACTTC. Its translation is CARSPGQAGPQETQYF.